These 28 T cell receptor beta chains share one sample of origin, sequenced in a study of blood T cell repertoires in COVID-19. Some clones are missing from TCRdb's copy, which holds only in-frame ones; the method was immunoSEQ multiplex PCR. The data contain tens of thousands of clones, roughly 90% of them singletons. Sequencing was done on a sample of peripheral blood. These receptors were obtained from a man over 45 with acute or convalescent COVID-19.

This sequence joins TRBV5-1 and TRBJ1-5, with TRBD1 matching 7 bases. Germline trimming cut 0 bases from V and 2 bases from J; bases unmatched to any gene: 8. Germline assignment: CDR1 SGHRS and CDR2 YFSETQ. This CDR3 spans 17 amino acids. DNA for the CDR3: TGCGCCAGCAGCTTGGTTCCCACAGGGGTCGGCAATCAGCCCCAGCATTTT. Translated, it gives CASSLVPTGVGNQPQHF.

This chain connects TRBV7-7 to TRBJ2-1; TRBD1 matches 9 bases. CDR3 length: 17 residues. CDR1 and CDR2 (germline): SSHAT, FNYEAQ (reference sequence). The V segment lost 1 base and the J segment 0 bases; nucleotides outside the gene matches: 4. The CDR3 protein is CASSLGTGVDSYNEQFF. In DNA form, the CDR3 reads TGTGCCAGCAGCTTAGGGACAGGGGTCGACTCCTACAATGAGCAGTTCTTC.

V usage is TRBV6-4 and J usage is TRBJ2-7; no clear D. The V gene's germline CDR1 is MRHNA and CDR2 SNTAGT. The CDR3 extends over 12 amino acids. Trimming took off 5 bases at V and 2 bases at J, with 7 bases between the two ends. This CDR3 reads CASSPPAYEQYF. The CDR3 DNA is TGTGCCAGCAGTCCTCCTGCCTACGAGCAGTACTTC.

V and J are TRBV11-2 and TRBJ2-1; a weak D match, TRBD2 (6 bases). V was clipped by 7 bases and J by 6 bases, with 10 bases between them. Germline V CDR1 and CDR2: SGHAT, FQNNGV. This CDR3 has 12 amino acids. In nucleotides, the CDR3 is TGTGCCAGCAAGAGTAGCGGCAATGAGCAGTTCTTC. Amino acids: CASKSSGNEQFF.

The rearrangement joins TRBV7-2 to TRBJ2-7; TRBD1 aligns across 8 bases. Germline V gene data show CDR1 as SGHTA and CDR2 as FQGNSA. Unmatched junction bases numbered 9, after V lost 3 bases and J lost 5 bases. The CDR3 contains 15 residues. This chain's CDR3 is CASSFGQGGFDEQYF. CDR3 bases: TGTGCCAGCAGCTTCGGACAGGGAGGCTTCGACGAGCAGTACTTC.

The chain uses TRBV6-2 or TRBV6-3 and TRBJ2-1; D gene ambiguous. From germline, CDR1 is MNHEY and CDR2 SVGEGT. The CDR3 totals 13 residues. Trimming left V 2 bases short and J 4 bases short, with 6 bases between. The CDR3 DNA is TGTGCCAGCAGTTACCTCAGGTACAATGAGCAGTTCTTC. Its translation is CASSYLRYNEQFF.

The V and J genes are TRBV5-4 and TRBJ1-1; D remains ambiguous. V lost 4 bases and J 1 base, leaving 8 bases between the germline ends. The CDR3 is 13 residues long. Germline values: CDR1 SGHNT, CDR2 YYREEE (reference sequence). CDR3 region: CASSRDSNTEAFF. In DNA form, the CDR3 reads TGTGCCAGCAGCCGGGATTCGAACACTGAAGCTTTCTTT.

This clone showed up just a few times. This chain links TRBV11-2 with TRBJ2-3; 8 bases align to TRBD1. Germline V CDR1 and CDR2: SGHAT, FQNNGV. Trimming removed 1 base from V and 8 bases from J; junction bases left unmatched: 5. The CDR3 covers 14 residues. The CDR3 spells CASSLGQGAGTQYF. The CDR3 coding sequence is TGTGCCAGCAGCTTAGGGCAGGGGGCAGGTACGCAGTATTTT.

This clone has only a few counts. The rearrangement joins TRBV5-4 to TRBJ1-2; no reliable D call. This CDR3 is built from 15 residues. V was shortened by 3 bases and J by 4 bases, with 16 bases between the two germline ends. Germline lookup yields CDR1 SGHNT and CDR2 YYREEE (reference sequence). This chain's CDR3 is CASSSPLGGFYGYTF. The CDR3 DNA follows: TGTGCCAGCAGCTCCCCGCTTGGAGGGTTCTATGGCTACACCTTC.

V usage is TRBV10-3 and J usage is TRBJ2-7; tentatively, D is TRBD2 (5 bases). Looked up from germline, CDR1 is ENHRY and CDR2 is SYGVKD. The CDR3 is made up of 12 amino acids. V was trimmed by 6 bases and J by 3 bases, leaving 9 bases between them. The CDR3 bases are TGTGCCATCAGCAGCGGCTTCTACGAGCAGTACTTC. It translates to CAISSGFYEQYF.

This rearrangement joins TRBV4-3 to TRBJ1-2; D uncertain. Trimming left V 1 base short and J 0 bases short, with 15 bases between. The CDR3 has 17 amino acids. The germline V gene encodes CDR1 LGHNA and CDR2 YSLEER. CDR3 residues: CASSQGVTSGANYGYTF. CDR3 bases: TGCGCCAGCAGCCAAGGAGTAACGTCGGGAGCTAACTATGGCTACACCTTC.

This chain joins TRBV6-6 and TRBJ2-7, with D possibly being TRBD2 (6 bases). The CDR3 is 16 residues long. Trimming removed 2 bases from V and 2 bases from J, with 16 bases in between. Germline V gives CDR1 MNHNY, CDR2 SVGAGI (reference sequence). CDR3 amino acids: CASSYPPGGVPYEQYF. Written as DNA, the CDR3 is TGTGCCAGCAGTTACCCCCCCGGAGGGGTCCCCTACGAGCAGTACTTC.

A single count supports this clone. The J gene is TRBJ2-3, the V gene TRBV5-1, with 7 nucleotides matching TRBD1. After removal of 6 bases from V and 1 base from J, the junction contained 5 bases not matched to a gene. The CDR3 has 14 residues. CDR1 and CDR2 from the germline V gene are SGHRS and YFSETQ. Here the CDR3 DNA reads TGCGCCAGCACCATTGGACAGGGCACAGATACGCAGTATTTT. Its protein product is CASTIGQGTDTQYF.

The CDR3 nucleotides read TGCGCCAGCAGCTTGAGTCCGGGACAGGGCCCCAATGAGCAGTTCTTC. It encodes CASSLSPGQGPNEQFF. The chain recombines TRBV5-1 with TRBJ2-1, with 9 bases matching TRBD1. The trim removed 1 base at V and 6 bases at J, leaving 8 bases unmatched. CDR3 length equals 16 residues. Looked up from germline, CDR1 is SGHRS and CDR2 is YFSETQ.

The V call is TRBV7-6, the J call TRBJ1-2; 8 bases fit TRBD1. The CDR3 covers 15 residues. The J segment lost 0 bases and the V segment lost 9 bases, leaving 9 bases of the junction unmatched. Germline V gives CDR1 SGHVS, CDR2 FNYEAQ. DNA for the CDR3: TGTGCCAGTGTCGCCGGGACAGGAGCTAACTATGGCTACACCTTC. Encoded protein: CASVAGTGANYGYTF.

The chain has TRBV7-2 and TRBJ2-2, with 9 bases lining up with TRBD1. The CDR3 is 15 residues long. The V gene's germline CDR1 is SGHTA and CDR2 FQGNSA. Trimming cost V 3 bases and J 6 bases; bases outside gene matches: 5. This chain's CDR3 is CASSLKQGAAGELFF. CDR3 bases: TGTGCCAGCAGCTTGAAACAGGGGGCGGCCGGGGAGCTGTTTTTT.

CDR3 sequence (DNA): TGTGCCAGCAGTTTGGCGGGAGGAGTGGCCAATGAGCAGTTCTTC. Translating it yields CASSLAGGVANEQFF. The rearrangement uses TRBV7-9 and TRBJ2-1; 8 bases map to TRBD2. CDR3 size: 15 residues. J lost 6 bases, V lost 6 bases, and 10 bases had no gene match. Germline V lookup: CDR1 SEHNR, CDR2 FQNEAQ (reference sequence).

The chain uses TRBV30 and TRBJ1-2; the match to TRBD1 covers 7 bases. CDR1 is GTSNPN and CDR2 is SVGIG in the germline V gene (reference sequence). With V trimmed by 5 bases and J by 6 bases, 21 bases remained unmatched. The CDR3 is 17 residues long. The CDR3 DNA reads as TGTGCCTGGGGTGACTTCCCGGGACAGCGGAGGGAGGATGGCTACACCTTC. Translation gives CAWGDFPGQRREDGYTF.

In DNA, the CDR3 is TGTGCCAGCAGCCCCCGGGACAGGGGGCGAGGAGATACGCAGTATTTT. It codes for CASSPRDRGRGDTQYF. The chain recombines TRBV9 with TRBJ2-3, with TRBD1 identical over 12 bases. The junction had 8 bases not matched to a gene; V was cut back by 4 bases and J by 5 bases. CDR3 length: 16 amino acids. CDR1 and CDR2 from the germline V gene are SGDLS and YYNGEE.

This rearrangement joins TRBV29-1 to TRBJ1-2, with unresolved D. With 1 base removed from V and 2 bases from J, the gap between germline ends came to 8 bases. This CDR3 contains 13 residues. Germline V lookup: CDR1 SQVTM, CDR2 ANQGSEA. This CDR3 reads CSVEGAQNYGYTF. In DNA form, the CDR3 reads TGCAGCGTTGAAGGGGCCCAAAACTATGGCTACACCTTC.

The CDR3 DNA is TGTGCCAGCAGGAATAGCGGGGGCCATGGGGAGACCCAGTACTTC. Translation: CASRNSGGHGETQYF. The chain couples TRBV2 to TRBJ2-5; TRBD2 matches 9 bases. After removal of 6 bases from V and 5 bases from J, the junction contained 10 bases not matched to a gene. Germline loops: CDR1 SNHLY, CDR2 FYNNEI. The CDR3 extends over 15 amino acids.

The chain has TRBV12-5 and TRBJ2-3, with a weak D call TRBD2 (6 bases). Per the germline V gene, CDR1 is LGHNT and CDR2 is FRNRAP. This CDR3 is built from 11 residues. Trimming stripped 6 bases from V and 6 bases from J, with 7 bases between. CDR3 region: CASGAGDTQYF. CDR3 coding DNA: TGTGCTAGTGGCGCGGGGGATACGCAGTATTTT.

The chain recombines TRBV5-1 with TRBJ1-2, with a tentative D call TRBD1 (5 bases). Germline CDR1 SGHRS, CDR2 YFSETQ. V lost 0 bases and J 1 base, leaving 10 bases between the germline ends. The CDR3 totals 15 residues. CDR3 amino acids: CASSLVAGNNYGYTF. CDR3 nucleotides: TGCGCCAGCAGCTTGGTGGCAGGGAATAACTATGGCTACACCTTC.

The chain links TRBV11-3 to TRBJ2-1, with 11 bases lining up with TRBD2. Germline loops: CDR1 SGHNT, CDR2 YENEEA. The CDR3 is made up of 17 amino acids. After removal of 5 bases from V and 7 bases from J, the junction contained 13 bases not matched to a gene. The CDR3 DNA reads as TGTGCCAGCAGCCCGGGGGCACTAGCGGGAGCCGAAAATGAGCAGTTCTTC. This sequence encodes CASSPGALAGAENEQFF.

The gene calls are TRBV12-5 and TRBJ1-2; D uncertain. The germline V and J ends were trimmed by 2 bases and 0 bases, with 4 bases remaining between them. Germline V gene lookup returns CDR1 LGHNT and CDR2 FRNRAP. The CDR3 runs to 13 residues. The CDR3 region is CASGLYTNYGYTF. CDR3 DNA: TGTGCTAGTGGTTTGTATACTAACTATGGCTACACCTTC.

This clone is a singleton in its sample. The V and J genes are TRBV5-1 and TRBJ2-2; D gene unclear. The V end was cut by 0 bases, the J end by 4 bases, with 7 bases between. CDR1 is SGHRS, CDR2 YFSETQ, per germline. This CDR3 contains 14 residues. The CDR3 here is CASSLADSTGELFF. In DNA, the CDR3 is TGCGCCAGCAGCTTGGCCGATAGCACCGGGGAGCTGTTTTTT.

The V gene is TRBV19, the J gene TRBJ1-6; TRBD1 matches 8 bases. The germline V gene encodes CDR1 LNHDA and CDR2 SQIVND (reference sequence). This CDR3 region has 14 residues. The V segment lost 8 bases and the J segment 2 bases; nucleotides outside the gene matches: 2. CDR3 residues: CASQGAAYNSPLHF. DNA of the CDR3: TGTGCCAGTCAGGGGGCGGCCTATAATTCACCCCTCCACTTT.

J is TRBJ1-4 and V is TRBV18, with TRBD1 matching 7 bases. After removal of 3 bases from V and 7 bases from J, the junction contained 8 bases not matched to a gene. CDR1 KGHSH and CDR2 LQKENI come from the germline V gene. This CDR3 has 15 amino acids. The CDR3 region is CASSPQGGVGEKLFF. In DNA, the CDR3 is TGTGCCAGCTCACCTCAGGGGGGAGTAGGTGAAAAACTGTTTTTT.